Shown below are 9 T cell receptor beta chains from a single sample sequenced in a study of T cells in Graves' hyperthyroidism and ophthalmopathy (dated by TCRdb to about 2019). The protocol used for the library was multiplex PCR. Instrument used: Illumina HiSeq 2000. The TCR beta CDR3 regions were amplified from the RNA transcripts. The TCR CDR3 was subjected to a first round of RT-PCR using the HTBI primer set and the Qiagen OneStep RT-PCR kit. In-frame beta chains were kept once TCRdb had trimmed the public reads at Q25 with fastp and called clones with MiXCR. CDR3 protein sequences are deduplicated, and each keeps its most common genes and DNA. Here the sample has about 270,000 distinct CDR3 sequences; less than 30% occur a single time. Roughly 24% of the sample is held by the ten biggest clonotypes. The sample comprised blood. The receptor set was obtained from a man aged 40-49 years with Graves' hyperthyroidism that later progressed to Graves' ophthalmopathy.

Comments on this clonotype: Possible read error: a much larger clone is one base away. The CDR3 loop reads CGSTGQGRIRELFF. DNA of the CDR3: TGTGGCAGCACAGGACAGGGTCGGATTCGGGAGCTGTTTTTT. The chain carries TRBV19 and TRBJ2-2; 8 bases align to TRBD1. This CDR3 contains 14 residues. Germline values: CDR1 LNHDA, CDR2 SQIVND (reference sequence).

This clonotype was recorded at least ten times. CDR3 sequence reads: CASSNREAGYTF. CDR3 bases: TGTGCCAGTAGTAACAGGGAGGCTGGCTACACCTTC. The genes are TRBV19 and TRBJ1-2; a weak D match, TRBD1 (6 bases). V was pared by 4 bases and J by 7 bases, with 10 bases between. The germline V gene encodes CDR1 LNHDA and CDR2 SQIVND (reference sequence). The CDR3 is 12 residues long.

The V call is TRBV19, the J call TRBJ1-6; no reliable D call. The CDR3 consists of 13 residues. V lost 10 bases, J lost 6 bases, and 13 bases lay in between. Germline V gives CDR1 LNHDA, CDR2 SQIVND (reference sequence). CDR3 region: CATGWGGNSPLHF. The CDR3 DNA reads TGTGCCACCGGGTGGGGTGGTAATTCACCCCTCCACTTT.

The DNA of the CDR3 is TGTGCCAGTAGTATCTCGGGGAGAAACACTGAAGCTTTCTTT. It is translated as CASSISGRNTEAFF. This chain connects TRBV19 to TRBJ1-1; D gene ambiguous. Trimming pared 3 bases from V and 2 bases from J, leaving 10 bases between. This CDR3 has 14 amino acids. Germline lookup yields CDR1 LNHDA and CDR2 SQIVND (reference sequence).

This clonotype was counted at least ten times. This chain links TRBV15 with TRBJ2-7, with D perhaps TRBD2 (5 bases). This CDR3 region has 12 residues. The V end was cut by 5 bases, the J end by 6 bases, with 11 bases between. CDR1 LNHNV and CDR2 YYDKDF come from the germline V gene (reference sequence). CDR3 protein: CATSGLGSEQYF. The CDR3, as DNA: TGTGCCACCAGCGGACTGGGGTCCGAGCAGTACTTC. The whole variable domain, remainder taken from reference TRBV15 and TRBJ2-7, is DAMVIQNPRYQVTQFGKPVTLSCSQTLNHNVMYWYQQKSSQAPKLLFHYYDKDFNNEADTPDNFQSRRPNTSFCFLDIRSPGLGDTAMYLCATSGLGSEQYFGPGTRLTVT.

This clonotype was seen ten or more times. This chain links TRBV20-1 with TRBJ2-2; D not resolved. V lost 2 bases and J lost 0, with 7 bases in between. CDR1 and CDR2 (germline): DFQATT, SNEGSKA (reference sequence). The CDR3 loop spans 14 amino acids. The CDR3 region has the DNA TGCAGTGCTAGAAAAGCGACGAACACCGGGGAGCTGTTTTTT. Protein sequence: CSARKATNTGELFF.

In this sample, this clonotype turned up many times. The chain is built from TRBV6-4 and TRBJ2-3; 11 nucleotides align to TRBD2. This CDR3 contains 17 residues. The J segment lost 0 bases and the V segment lost 6 bases, leaving 8 bases of the junction unmatched. Germline assignment: CDR1 MRHNA and CDR2 SNTAGT. CDR3 amino acids: CASSPRTSGSSTDTQYF. CDR3 sequence (DNA): TGTGCCAGCAGCCCCCGGACTAGCGGGTCTAGCACAGATACGCAGTATTTT.

This clonotype was recorded many times. V gene TRBV7-8 combines with J gene TRBJ2-7; 8 bases agree with TRBD1. Germline CDR1 and CDR2: SGHVS and FQNEAQ. The CDR3 runs 15 residues. J gave up 2 bases and V 2 bases, and 5 bases lay outside the gene matches. The CDR3: CASSLSGQAAYEQYF. The CDR3 region has the DNA TGTGCCAGCAGCTTATCGGGACAGGCTGCCTACGAGCAGTACTTC.

This clonotype was found many times. The chain is built from TRBV2 and TRBJ1-1; 7 nucleotides align to TRBD1. Germline V CDR1 and CDR2: SNHLY, FYNNEI. The CDR3 spans 14 residues. J was trimmed by 5 bases and V by 11 bases; bases with no gene match: 14. CDR3 in DNA: TGTGCCGCCAGACGCACGACAGGGATGACTGAAGCTTTCTTT. This encodes CAARRTTGMTEAFF.